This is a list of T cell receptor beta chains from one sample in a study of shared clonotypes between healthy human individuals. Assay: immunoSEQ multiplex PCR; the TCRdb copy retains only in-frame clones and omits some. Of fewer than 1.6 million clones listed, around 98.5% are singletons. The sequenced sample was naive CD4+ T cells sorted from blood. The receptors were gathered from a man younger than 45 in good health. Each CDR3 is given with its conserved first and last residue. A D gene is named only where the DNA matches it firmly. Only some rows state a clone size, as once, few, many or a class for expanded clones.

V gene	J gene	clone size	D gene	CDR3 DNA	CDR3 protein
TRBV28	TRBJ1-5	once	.	TGTGCCCTCCAAGGAGGGGCGGGGCAGCCCCAGCATTTT	CALQGGAGQPQHF
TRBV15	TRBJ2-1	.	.	TGTGCCACCAGCAGAGATCCCCTAGCGTCCTCCTACAATGAGCAGTTCTTC	CATSRDPLASSYNEQFF
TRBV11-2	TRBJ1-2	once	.	TGTGCCAGCAGCAAGATACGGGGGTCTCTTGACTATGGCTACACCTTC	CASSKIRGSLDYGYTF
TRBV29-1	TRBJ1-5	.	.	TGCAGCGTGGGACCAGGAAGTAATCAGCCCCAGCATTTT	CSVGPGSNQPQHF
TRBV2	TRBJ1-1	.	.	TGTGCCAGCGGTCCTGGGGGGACTGAAGCTTTCTTT	CASGPGGTEAFF
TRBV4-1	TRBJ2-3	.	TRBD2	TGCGCCAGCAGCTCGACTAGCGGGAGTCCTTTATTGCAGTATTTT	CASSSTSGSPLLQYF
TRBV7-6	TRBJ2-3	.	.	TGTGCCAGCAGCACTACAGGGAGTACAGATACGCAGTATTTT	CASSTTGSTDTQYF
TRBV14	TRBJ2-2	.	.	TGTGCCAGCAGCCAAGTAACAATGGGCACCGGGGAGCTGTTTTTT	CASSQVTMGTGELFF
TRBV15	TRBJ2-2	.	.	TGTGCCACCAGCAGACAGGGTTACACCGGGGAGCTGTTTTTT	CATSRQGYTGELFF
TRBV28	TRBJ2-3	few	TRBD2	TGTGCCAGCAGTGGTAGCGGGAGTGAGACAGATACGCAGTATTTT	CASSGSGSETDTQYF
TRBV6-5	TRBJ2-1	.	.	TGTGCCAGCAGCGTAGGGCCCGGGGAGCAGTTCTTC	CASSVGPGEQFF
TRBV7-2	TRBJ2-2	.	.	TGTGCCAGCAGTACCCAGGGACCCACCGGGGAGCTGTTTTTT	CASSTQGPTGELFF
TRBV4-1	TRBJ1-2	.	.	TGCGCCAGCAGCCAGTCAGGGTGGGGGGTGGATGGCTACACCTTC	CASSQSGWGVDGYTF
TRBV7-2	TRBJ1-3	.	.	TGTGCCAGCAGCTTAGAATTCTCGGACGGTGCGGCCGCTGGAAACACCATATATTTT	CASSLEFSDGAAAGNTIYF
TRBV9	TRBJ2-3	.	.	TGTGCCAGCAGCGTAGGGCCTACGCAGTATTTT	CASSVGPTQYF
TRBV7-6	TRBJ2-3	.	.	TGTGCCAGCAGCTTAGCGGCGGCCCCGGGGACGGATACGCAGTATTTT	CASSLAAAPGTDTQYF
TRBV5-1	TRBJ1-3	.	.	TGCGCCAGCAGCTTGGGCCCAGGGGTCTCTAACACCATATATTTT	CASSLGPGVSNTIYF
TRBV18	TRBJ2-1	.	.	TGTGCCAGCTCACCACTACCAGTTCAAAGCTCCTACAATGAGCAGTTCTTC	CASSPLPVQSSYNEQFF
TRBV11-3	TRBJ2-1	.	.	TGTGCCAGCAGCCATGGGATGGCCTACAATGAGCAGTTCTTC	CASSHGMAYNEQFF
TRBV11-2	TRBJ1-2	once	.	TGTGCCACCGCACCTCTTGTTCTGGGGGCGGATAACTATGGCTACACCTTC	CATAPLVLGADNYGYTF
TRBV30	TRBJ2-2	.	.	TGTGCCTGGAGTCCTGACAGCACCGGGGAGCTGTTTTTT	CAWSPDSTGELFF
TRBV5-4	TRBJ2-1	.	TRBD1	TGTGCCAGCAGCCTGGGGACAGCGATATACAATGAGCAGTTCTTC	CASSLGTAIYNEQFF
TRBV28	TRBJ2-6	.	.	TGTGCCAGCAGCGGAGGGGAAGCAGCCTCTGGGGCCAACGTCCTGACTTTC	CASSGGEAASGANVLTF
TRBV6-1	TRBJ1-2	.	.	TGTGCCAGCAGCAGATCGGGGGTTGCTAACTATGGCTACACCTTC	CASSRSGVANYGYTF
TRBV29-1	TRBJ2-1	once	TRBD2	TGCAGCGTTACCGGGAGGTCCAATGAGCAGTTCTTC	CSVTGRSNEQFF
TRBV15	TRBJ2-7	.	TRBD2	TGTGCCACCAGCAGAGACCTCATGGGACTAGCGGCTTCCTACGAGCAGTACTTC	CATSRDLMGLAASYEQYF
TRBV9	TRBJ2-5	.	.	TGTGCCAGCAGCGTCAAACTCCCCCGGAGGGACTTC	CASSVKLPRRDF
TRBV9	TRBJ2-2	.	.	TGTGCCAGCAGCGTAGCTACGGGGGAGCTGTTTTTT	CASSVATGELFF
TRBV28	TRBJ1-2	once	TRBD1	TGTGCCAGCAGTTCCGGGACAGGGATCTATGGCTACACCTTC	CASSSGTGIYGYTF
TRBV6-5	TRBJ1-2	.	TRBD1	TGTGCCAGCAGTTATGGGACAGGAGGCAACTATGGCTACACCTTC	CASSYGTGGNYGYTF
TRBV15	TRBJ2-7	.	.	TGTGCCACCAGCAGGGAATTCCCCTCCCCCCAGCTGAGCACCTACGAGCAGTACTTC	CATSREFPSPQLSTYEQYF
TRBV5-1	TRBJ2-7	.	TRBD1	TGCGCCAGCAGCCCCCGGGACAGGGGGCCCCACGAGCAGTACTTC	CASSPRDRGPHEQYF
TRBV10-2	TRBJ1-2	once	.	TGCGCCAGTGCCGCCACCCCCGACGGCTATGGCTACACCTTC	CASAATPDGYGYTF
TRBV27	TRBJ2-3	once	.	TGTGCCAGCAGTCCTCTTAAGGGACGAAAGGGCACAGATACGCAGTATTTT	CASSPLKGRKGTDTQYF
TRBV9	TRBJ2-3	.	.	TGTGCCAGCAGCGCTACATCTAGCACAGATACGCAGTATTTT	CASSATSSTDTQYF
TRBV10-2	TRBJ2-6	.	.	TGCGCCAGCAGTGTTTTAGGGTCATCCGGGGCCAACGTCCTGACTTTC	CASSVLGSSGANVLTF
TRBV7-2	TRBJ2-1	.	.	TGTGCCAGCAGCCGACTGGAGGTGGGGGGAGCGTCTCGTGAGCAGTTCTTC	CASSRLEVGGASREQFF
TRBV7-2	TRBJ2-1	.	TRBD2	TGTGCCAGCAGCTTAGCGGGAGGGGTACATGAGCAGTTCTTC	CASSLAGGVHEQFF